These 10 T cell receptor beta chains share one sample of origin, sequenced in a study of long-term antiretroviral therapy in people with HIV. immunoSEQ v3.0 was run at survey level. The protocol was immunoSEQ multiplex PCR, while the TCRdb copy is restricted to in-frame clones and leaves out a portion. The sample holds roughly 20,000 clones, roughly four fifths seen once. Sequencing used unsorted PBMCs, obtained 1.5 years after starting antiretroviral therapy. The receptors derive from a man aged 25-40 years with HIV.

CDR3 residues: CASSSRLQTYNEQFF. In DNA form, the CDR3 reads TGTGCCAGTAGCTCCCGACTACAAACCTACAATGAGCAGTTCTTC. This chain joins TRBV19 and TRBJ2-1, with D perhaps matching TRBD2 (5 bases). The V end lost 6 bases, the J end lost 2 bases, and 14 bases lay between the germline ends. Germline V gene sequence: CDR1 LNHDA, CDR2 SQIVND (reference sequence). CDR3 length: 15 amino acids.

The V gene is TRBV29-1, the J gene TRBJ1-1; D might be TRBD1 (5 bases). The CDR3 loop spans 13 amino acids. Germline V gene data show CDR1 as SQVTM and CDR2 as ANQGSEA. CDR3 sequence reads: CGLKGVKNTEAFF. The CDR3 bases are TGCGGTCTTAAAGGGGTCAAGAACACTGAAGCTTTCTTT.

This clone was seen more than once but under ten times. The chain joins TRBV27 to TRBJ1-3, with D possibly TRBD1 on 5 matching bases. Trimming took off 0 bases at V and 1 base at J, with 10 bases between the two ends. This CDR3 is built from 16 residues. Looked up from germline, CDR1 is MNHEY and CDR2 is SMNVEV (reference sequence). The CDR3 nucleotides read TGTGCCAGCAGTTTATCCGAGGGGAAGTCTGGAAACACCATATATTTT. This codes for CASSLSEGKSGNTIYF.

This clone occurred a few times. The chain links TRBV7-8 to TRBJ2-1; D is ambiguous. This CDR3 is 15 amino acids long. The ends were cut back, 1 base at V and 5 bases at J, with 12 bases in the middle. Germline V gives CDR1 SGHVS, CDR2 FQNEAQ. CDR3 in DNA: TGTGCCAGCAGCTTAGATGGGGTTCCGGACAATGAGCAGTTCTTC. Amino acid sequence: CASSLDGVPDNEQFF.

The J gene is TRBJ1-2, the V gene TRBV28, with 7 bases fitting TRBD1. Germline V gene lookup returns CDR1 MDHEN and CDR2 SYDVKM. The length of the CDR3 is 15 residues. Germline trimming cut 7 bases from V and 0 bases from J; bases unmatched to any gene: 8. CDR3 DNA sequence: TGTGCCAGCAATGGAGGGGGCTCCGCTAACTATGGCTACACCTTC. Translation gives CASNGGGSANYGYTF.

The J gene is TRBJ2-4, the V gene TRBV5-1; TRBD1 matches at 7 bases. CDR1 is SGHRS and CDR2 is YFSETQ in the germline V gene. The CDR3 is 14 amino acids. V lost 4 bases, J lost 1 base, and 2 bases stayed unmatched. The CDR3 here is CASSTGEAKNIQYF. In nucleotides, the CDR3 is TGCGCCAGCAGCACAGGGGAGGCCAAAAACATTCAGTACTTC.

CDR3 DNA: TGTGCCAGCAGCTTAGGCGACAGACCTTATAATTCACCCCTCCACTTT. Its translation is CASSLGDRPYNSPLHF. This chain uses TRBV7-9 with TRBJ1-6; TRBD1 is a possible D gene (5 bases). Deletions cut 1 base from V and 4 bases from J, with 11 bases between. The germline V gene encodes CDR1 SEHNR and CDR2 FQNEAQ (reference sequence). The CDR3 is 16 residues long.

The V gene is TRBV6-5, the J gene TRBJ1-1, with 7 bases fitting TRBD1. V gave up 5 bases and J gave up 6 bases; unmatched junction bases: 6. The CDR3 runs to 13 residues. Germline V gene lookup returns CDR1 MNHEY and CDR2 SVGAGI. CDR3 coding DNA: TGTGCCAGCAGTACGGGACAGCAAGCTGAAGCTTTCTTT. Translating it yields CASSTGQQAEAFF.

This clone has just one count. The V call is TRBV7-2, the J call TRBJ2-1, with D hard to call. The CDR3 contains 15 residues. The V end lost 1 base, the J end lost 0 bases, and 7 bases lay between the germline ends. Germline V CDR1 and CDR2: SGHTA, FQGNSA. In DNA form, the CDR3 reads TGTGCCAGCAGCTTAGGGGAAAGCTCCTACAATGAGCAGTTCTTC. Translation: CASSLGESSYNEQFF.

The chain joins TRBV14 to TRBJ2-7; the match to TRBD1 covers 8 bases. Germline assignment: CDR1 SGHDN and CDR2 FVKESK. CDR3 length: 17 residues. V lost 0 bases, J lost 2 bases, and 9 bases stayed unmatched. The CDR3 bases are TGTGCCAGCAGCCAAGACTCTTTCCAGGGGGCAGCCTACGAGCAGTACTTC. Encoded protein: CASSQDSFQGAAYEQYF.